This TCR beta chain was profiled in a study of glioma-infiltrating T cells after dendritic cell vaccination. Study-wide context: Dendritic cells derived from monocytes and pulsed with autologous tumor lysate formed the vaccine. General study findings and limits: Patients with more pretreatment TILs had longer time to progression and survival.

This sample's time point: after dendritic cell vaccination, including at tumor progression/relapse. Selection required adequate fresh-frozen tumor tissue plus more than two years' survival data. The table came from immunoSEQ multiplex PCR; TCRdb's copy has only in-frame clones and leaves some out. Of about 58,000 clones in the sample, about four fifths were seen once. V gave up 1 base and J gave up 8 bases, with 15 bases separating them. This CDR3 has 16 residues. Looked up from germline, CDR1 is MNHEY and CDR2 is SMNVEV (reference sequence). Turning to this clone: The antigen is not known.

The source is a human donor with glioblastoma. V is TRBV27 and J is TRBJ1-6; possible D gene TRBD1, 6 bases. Source: blood, taken after dendritic cell vaccination. As DNA, the CDR3 is TGTGCCAGCAGTTTATTAATGGTACAGGGTCATTCACCCCTCCACTTT. This codes for CASSLLMVQGHSPLHF.